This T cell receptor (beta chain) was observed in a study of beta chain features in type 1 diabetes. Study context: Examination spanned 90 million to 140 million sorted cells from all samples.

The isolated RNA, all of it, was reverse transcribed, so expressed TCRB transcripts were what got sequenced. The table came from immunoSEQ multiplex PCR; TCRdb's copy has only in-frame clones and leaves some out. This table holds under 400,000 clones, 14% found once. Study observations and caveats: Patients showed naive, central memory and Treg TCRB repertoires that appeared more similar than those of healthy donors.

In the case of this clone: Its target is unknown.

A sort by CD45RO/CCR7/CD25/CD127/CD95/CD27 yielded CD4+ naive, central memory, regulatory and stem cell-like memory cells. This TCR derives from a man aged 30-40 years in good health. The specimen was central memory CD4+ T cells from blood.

This CDR3 reads CASSLGPTLVQHF. CDR3 DNA sequence: TGTGCCAGCAGTCTGGGGCCTACCCTTGTCCAGCATTTT. V gene TRBV6-6 combines with J gene TRBJ1-5; possible D gene TRBD1, 5 bases. V was trimmed by 5 bases and J by 12 bases, leaving 17 bases between them. The length of the CDR3 is 13 residues. The germline CDR1 and CDR2 sequences are MNHNY and SVGAGI (reference sequence).